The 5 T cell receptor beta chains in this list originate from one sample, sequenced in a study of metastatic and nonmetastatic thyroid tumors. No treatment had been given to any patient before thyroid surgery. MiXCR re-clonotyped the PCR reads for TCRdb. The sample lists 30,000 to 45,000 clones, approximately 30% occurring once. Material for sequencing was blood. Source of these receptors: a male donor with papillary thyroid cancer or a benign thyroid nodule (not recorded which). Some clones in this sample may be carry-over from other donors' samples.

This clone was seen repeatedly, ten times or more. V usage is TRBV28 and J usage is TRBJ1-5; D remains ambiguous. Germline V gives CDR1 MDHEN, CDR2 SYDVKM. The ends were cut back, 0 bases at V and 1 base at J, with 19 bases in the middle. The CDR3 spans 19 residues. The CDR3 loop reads CASSLCPLAGEASNQPQHF. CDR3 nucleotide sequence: TGTGCCAGCAGTTTATGCCCCCTAGCCGGGGAGGCCAGCAATCAGCCCCAGCATTTT.

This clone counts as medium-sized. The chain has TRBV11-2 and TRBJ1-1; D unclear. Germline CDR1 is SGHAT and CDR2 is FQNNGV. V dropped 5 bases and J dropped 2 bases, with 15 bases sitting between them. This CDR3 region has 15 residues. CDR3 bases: TGTGCCAGCAGCCTCGGCTTAGGGCAAAACACTGAAGCTTTCTTT. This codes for CASSLGLGQNTEAFF.

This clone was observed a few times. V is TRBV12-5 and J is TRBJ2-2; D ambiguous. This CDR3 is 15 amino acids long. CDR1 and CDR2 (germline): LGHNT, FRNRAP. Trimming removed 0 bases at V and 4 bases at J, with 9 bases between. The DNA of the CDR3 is TGTGCTAGTGGTTTGGTAGGGCCGGGCACCGGGGAGCTGTTTTTT. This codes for CASGLVGPGTGELFF.

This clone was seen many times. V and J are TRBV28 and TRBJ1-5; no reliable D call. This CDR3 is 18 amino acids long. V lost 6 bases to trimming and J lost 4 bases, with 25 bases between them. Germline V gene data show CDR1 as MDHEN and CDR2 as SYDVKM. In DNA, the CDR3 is TGTGCCAGCAGAGCCCCGGGTGGTGGCCGCATAGCAAATCAGCCCCAGCATTTT. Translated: CASRAPGGGRIANQPQHF.

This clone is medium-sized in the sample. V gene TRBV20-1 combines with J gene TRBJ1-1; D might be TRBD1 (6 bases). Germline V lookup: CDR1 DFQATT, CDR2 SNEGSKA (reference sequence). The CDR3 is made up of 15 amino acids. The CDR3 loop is CRTQQGSGENTEAFF. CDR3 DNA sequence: TGCAGAACTCAACAGGGAAGTGGGGAGAACACTGAAGCTTTCTTT.